The 31 T cell receptor beta chains presented below share a single source sample, sequenced in a study of T cell responses to AZD1222 COVID-19 vaccine. This table comes from immunoSEQ multiplex PCR, and its TCRdb copy is limited to in-frame clones, with some not included. The table has about 160,000 clones, roughly 90% seen once. Material: peripheral blood, obtained 28 days after the second AZD1222 dose. These receptors were obtained from an adult who received the AZD1222 COVID-19 vaccine.

This chain links TRBV7-2 with TRBJ1-2, with D possibly matching TRBD1 (5 bases). CDR3 length equals 14 residues. Germline V gives CDR1 SGHTA, CDR2 FQGNSA. Trimming removed 5 bases from V and 8 bases from J, with 18 bases in between. The CDR3 coding sequence is TGTGCCAGCAGCCCGGGGGTCCAGGGAGAGGGCTACACCTTC. This gives the protein CASSPGVQGEGYTF.

The J gene is TRBJ1-2, the V gene TRBV7-9, with D unclear. Germline assignment: CDR1 SEHNR and CDR2 FQNEAQ (reference sequence). This CDR3 comprises 13 residues. Trimming removed 4 bases at V and 4 bases at J, with 10 bases between. The CDR3 sequence is CASSYGPIYGYTF. The CDR3 bases are TGTGCCAGCAGCTACGGACCCATCTATGGCTACACCTTC.

This clone was counted a single time. J is TRBJ2-1 and V is TRBV28, with D perhaps matching TRBD1 (6 bases). This CDR3 is 14 amino acids long. In germline, CDR1 is MDHEN, CDR2 SYDVKM. Trimming took 1 base from V and 6 from J, leaving 10 bases between them. The CDR3 nucleotides read TGTGCCAGCAGTTTATTACAGGGCCGCAATGAGCAGTTCTTC. Its translation: CASSLLQGRNEQFF.

V gene TRBV4-2 combines with J gene TRBJ1-2, with a tentative D call TRBD1 (5 bases). There are 16 residues in the CDR3. CDR1 LGHNA and CDR2 YNFKEQ come from the germline V gene. Deletions cut 0 bases from V and 5 bases from J, with 16 bases between. CDR3: CASSQDGAGTPYGYTF. As DNA, the CDR3 is TGTGCCAGCAGCCAAGATGGAGCGGGGACGCCTTATGGCTACACCTTC.

The genes are TRBV19 and TRBJ1-1; 9 bases map to TRBD1. The CDR3 is made up of 15 amino acids. Per germline, CDR1 LNHDA and CDR2 SQIVND (reference sequence). V trimming: 6 bases; J trimming: 5 bases; junction bases outside the gene matches: 10. CDR3 sequence: CASSLGTGQGTEAFF. CDR3 sequence (DNA): TGTGCCAGTAGCCTGGGGACAGGGCAAGGGACTGAAGCTTTCTTT.

The V gene is TRBV7-8, the J gene TRBJ1-5, with D perhaps matching TRBD1 (6 bases). Between the trimmed V and J ends, which lost 5 bases and 2 bases, there was a span of 16 bases. The CDR3 loop spans 16 amino acids. Germline loops: CDR1 SGHVS, CDR2 FQNEAQ. The CDR3 region is CASSPRRGFGNQPQHF. CDR3 nucleotide sequence: TGTGCCAGCAGCCCCCGCAGGGGATTCGGCAATCAGCCCCAGCATTTT.

This clone was seen only once. This chain uses TRBV10-3 with TRBJ2-7; 10 bases are a match to TRBD1. The CDR3 totals 14 residues. V was pared by 7 bases and J by 5 bases, with 8 bases of the junction left unmatched. The germline V gene encodes CDR1 ENHRY and CDR2 SYGVKD. The chain's CDR3 is CAITGTGVGNEQYF. The CDR3 nucleotides are TGTGCCATCACCGGGACAGGGGTAGGGAACGAGCAGTACTTC.

This clone was found once. The chain is built from TRBV5-1 and TRBJ1-1, with D unresolved. This CDR3 contains 13 residues. Trimming took off 0 bases at V and 5 bases at J, with 8 bases between the two ends. Per germline, CDR1 SGHRS and CDR2 YFSETQ. For the CDR3, the DNA is TGCGCCAGCAGCTTGGACGTGGGGACTGAAGCTTTCTTT. The encoded protein is CASSLDVGTEAFF.

The V and J genes are TRBV29-1 and TRBJ2-1; D unclear. Germline loops: CDR1 SQVTM, CDR2 ANQGSEA. Trimming removed 0 bases from V and 6 bases from J, with 18 bases in between. The CDR3 sequence is 16 residues long. CDR3 region: CSVEDHNTAISNEQFF. CDR3 coding DNA: TGCAGCGTTGAAGATCATAACACCGCAATCTCCAATGAGCAGTTCTTC.

J is TRBJ2-1 and V is TRBV5-1; D is ambiguous. This CDR3 has 14 amino acids. Germline V gives CDR1 SGHRS, CDR2 YFSETQ. With 1 base removed from V and 3 bases from J, the gap between germline ends came to 8 bases. The CDR3 DNA reads as TGCGCCAGCAGCTTGTTAGCCGACTACAATGAGCAGTTCTTC. It encodes CASSLLADYNEQFF.

This sequence joins TRBV6-4 and TRBJ1-2; no firm D call. The CDR3 is 14 amino acids. The V end was cut by 3 bases, the J end by 5 bases, with 13 bases between. The germline gives CDR1 MRHNA, CDR2 SNTAGT. This CDR3 is CASSEGIGLYGYTF. In nucleotides, the CDR3 is TGTGCCAGCAGTGAGGGGATCGGGCTGTATGGCTACACCTTC.

The rearrangement links TRBV5-1 to TRBJ2-7; 8 bases fit TRBD2. Per germline, CDR1 SGHRS and CDR2 YFSETQ. Trimming cost V 4 bases and J 1 base; bases outside gene matches: 4. CDR3 length: 14 residues. The CDR3 nucleotides are TGCGCCAGCAGCCAGCGGGGGAATTCCTACGAGCAGTACTTC. This gives the protein CASSQRGNSYEQYF.

This clone was observed once. V is TRBV23-1 and J is TRBJ2-2, with 10 bases fitting TRBD2. TRBV23-1 is reported as an ORF; its role is uncertain. This CDR3 has 18 residues. Trimming took 3 bases from V and 4 from J; bases not matched to a gene: 11. The CDR3 sequence is CASSHYGLAERGTGELFF. The CDR3 DNA sequence: TGCGCCAGCAGTCACTATGGACTAGCGGAGAGGGGCACCGGGGAGCTGTTTTTT.

The chain couples TRBV7-9 to TRBJ2-7; TRBD2 agrees at 7 bases. This CDR3 comprises 14 residues. Germline V CDR1 and CDR2: SEHNR, FQNEAQ (reference sequence). J gave up 4 bases and V 2 bases, and 5 bases lay outside the gene matches. The CDR3 DNA follows: TGTGCCAGCAGCTTAACCGGGAGGCCATACGAGCAGTACTTC. Translated: CASSLTGRPYEQYF.

The chain's CDR3 is CASSEGTVSSYEQYF. DNA for the CDR3: TGCGCCAGCAGTGAGGGGACCGTGTCCTCCTACGAGCAGTACTTC. The chain recombines TRBV10-1 with TRBJ2-7; D could derive from TRBD1 or TRBD2 (5 bases each). Germline assignment: CDR1 WNHNN and CDR2 SYGVQD (reference sequence). Trimming pared 2 bases from V and 0 bases from J, leaving 11 bases between. The CDR3 consists of 15 residues.

The J gene is TRBJ1-1, the V gene TRBV5-6; D perhaps matches TRBD1 (5 bases). Trimming shortened V by 4 bases and J by 3 bases, and 16 bases separated the two germline ends. The CDR3 is 15 amino acids. From germline, CDR1 is SGHDT and CDR2 YYEEEE. This CDR3 is CASSPRGLGHTEAFF. CDR3 nucleotide sequence: TGTGCCAGCAGCCCTCGTGGCTTGGGGCACACTGAAGCTTTCTTT.

This clone was seen a single time. This sequence joins TRBV5-1 and TRBJ2-7, with D maybe TRBD2 (6 bases). CDR3 size: 14 residues. Trimming pared 3 bases from V and 2 bases from J, leaving 12 bases between. The germline gives CDR1 SGHRS, CDR2 YFSETQ. The CDR3: CASSWAGRTYEQYF. CDR3 nucleotides: TGCGCCAGCAGCTGGGCGGGACGAACCTACGAGCAGTACTTC.

V and J are TRBV10-2 and TRBJ1-2, with 7 bases identical to TRBD1. Germline lookup yields CDR1 WSHSY and CDR2 SAAADI. The CDR3 is made up of 17 amino acids. The V gene end was trimmed by 4 bases and the J gene end by 0 bases; junction bases not matched to a gene: 11. The CDR3: CASSVSGGIPPNYGYTF. The CDR3 nucleotides read TGCGCCAGCAGTGTCTCAGGGGGGATCCCACCTAACTATGGCTACACCTTC.

The chain has TRBV9 and TRBJ2-7; D not certain. With 1 base removed from V and 0 bases from J, the gap between germline ends came to 11 bases. This CDR3 is 15 amino acids long. CDR1 and CDR2 (germline): SGDLS, YYNGEE. CDR3 DNA sequence: TGTGCCAGCAGCGTATCCGGCACCGGCTCCTACGAGCAGTACTTC. Translated, it gives CASSVSGTGSYEQYF.

The J gene is TRBJ1-5, the V gene TRBV10-3; a possible D gene is TRBD1 (6 bases). V gave up 10 bases and J gave up 4 bases, with 14 bases separating them. CDR1 is ENHRY and CDR2 is SYGVKD in the germline V gene. The CDR3 is made up of 13 amino acids. The CDR3 DNA reads TGTGCCACGAATGGAGGGGGAAATCAGCCCCAGCATTTT. Its translation is CATNGGGNQPQHF.

The chain links TRBV19 to TRBJ1-1, with D possibly being TRBD1 (6 bases). Germline V gene lookup returns CDR1 LNHDA and CDR2 SQIVND (reference sequence). Trimming shortened V by 4 bases and J by 1 base, and 10 bases separated the two germline ends. CDR3 size: 14 residues. The CDR3 DNA is TGTGCCAGTAGTACGGCGGGGGCGAACACTGAAGCTTTCTTT. This translates into CASSTAGANTEAFF. The full variable domain, its missing parts supplied by reference TRBV19 and TRBJ1-1, is DGGITQSPKYLFRKEGQNVTLSCEQNLNHDAMYWYRQDPGQGLRLIYYSQIVNDFQKGDIAEGYSVSREKKESFPLTVTSAQKNPTAFYLCASSTAGANTEAFFGQGTRLTVV.

The chain recombines TRBV25-1 with TRBJ2-3, with D perhaps given as TRBD1 or TRBD2 (5 bases each). CDR3 length: 13 residues. Trimming shortened V by 6 bases and J by 0 bases, and 7 bases separated the two germline ends. Germline-derived CDR1 and CDR2 are MGHDK and SYGVNS. CDR3 DNA: TGTGCCAGCAGAGAGGGGAGCACAGATACGCAGTATTTT. Translated, it gives CASREGSTDTQYF.

The chain carries TRBV18 and TRBJ2-3; D possibly matches TRBD1 or TRBD2 (7 bases each). V dropped 3 bases and J dropped 4 bases, with 14 bases sitting between them. CDR3 size: 15 residues. Germline V gives CDR1 KGHSH, CDR2 LQKENI. CDR3 protein: CASSPATGRADTQYF. CDR3 nucleotide sequence: TGTGCCAGCTCACCCGCGACAGGGAGGGCAGATACGCAGTATTTT.

The chain couples TRBV9 to TRBJ2-5; D ambiguous. The CDR3 covers 14 residues. Germline loops: CDR1 SGDLS, CDR2 YYNGEE. The V and J ends lost 0 bases and 1 base respectively, with 7 bases between them. The CDR3 spells CASSVGVSQETQYF. In nucleotides, the CDR3 is TGTGCCAGCAGCGTAGGGGTTAGCCAAGAGACCCAGTACTTC.

The chain joins TRBV4-2 to TRBJ2-2; D is ambiguous. Looked up from germline, CDR1 is LGHNA and CDR2 is YNFKEQ. The CDR3 extends over 16 amino acids. Trimming took 1 base from V and 4 from J, leaving 13 bases between them. CDR3 sequence: CASSQGGGVGTGELFF. The CDR3 DNA is TGTGCCAGCAGCCAAGGTGGTGGGGTCGGCACCGGGGAGCTGTTTTTT.

The chain is built from TRBV24-1 and TRBJ2-2; 8 bases agree with TRBD1. The CDR3 has 17 amino acids. V was clipped by 4 bases and J by 1 base; unmatched bases: 7. Germline CDR1 KGHDR, CDR2 SFDVKD. CDR3 bases: TGTGCCACCAGTGACTCCAGACAGGGGTTGAACACCGGGGAGCTGTTTTTT. It encodes CATSDSRQGLNTGELFF.

The V call is TRBV13, the J call TRBJ1-1; D is undetermined. This CDR3 has 13 residues. CDR1 PRHDT and CDR2 FYEKMQ come from the germline V gene (reference sequence). V lost 1 base and J 3 bases, leaving 6 bases between the germline ends. As DNA, the CDR3 is TGTGCCAGCAGCTTAGACGGGGACACTGAAGCTTTCTTT. Encoded protein: CASSLDGDTEAFF.

Here the CDR3 DNA reads TGTGCCAGCAGCCAGACCGGAGACACCGGGGAGCTGTTTTTT. Translated, it gives CASSQTGDTGELFF. V usage is TRBV6-5 and J usage is TRBJ2-2; no clear D gene. V shed 6 bases and J shed 3 bases, with 11 bases lying between them. The length of the CDR3 is 14 residues. Germline V gives CDR1 MNHEY, CDR2 SVGAGI.

The rearrangement uses TRBV7-3 and TRBJ2-7; 8 bases are shared with TRBD1. CDR3 length equals 15 residues. The V gene end was trimmed by 1 base and the J gene end by 4 bases; junction bases not matched to a gene: 6. Germline lookup yields CDR1 SGHTA and CDR2 FQGTGA. The chain's CDR3 is CASSLRAGGIYEQYF. CDR3 in DNA: TGTGCCAGCAGCTTAAGGGCAGGGGGCATATACGAGCAGTACTTC.

The chain couples TRBV7-2 to TRBJ2-1; D not certain. Germline CDR1 reads SGHTA; CDR2 reads FQGNSA. This CDR3 has 13 residues. Trimming pared 0 bases from V and 3 bases from J, leaving 3 bases between. CDR3 DNA: TGTGCCAGCAGCTTAGCGGTCTACAATGAGCAGTTCTTC. It translates to CASSLAVYNEQFF.

This clone showed up just a few times. V and J are TRBV18 and TRBJ1-2; 7 bases agree with TRBD1. The CDR3 loop spans 14 amino acids. Losses at the gene ends were 2 bases for V and 5 bases for J; bases not matched to a gene: 5. CDR1 is KGHSH, CDR2 LQKENI, per germline. The CDR3 sequence: CASSPETGMYGYTF. The CDR3 DNA is TGTGCCAGCTCACCAGAGACAGGGATGTATGGCTACACCTTC.